Listed here is a single T cell receptor (beta chain). Its cognate antigen is unknown. Trimming took 5 bases from V and 3 from J, leaving 20 bases between them. Germline CDR1 LNHDA, CDR2 SQIVND (reference sequence). The CDR3 extends over 17 amino acids. Sequencing targeted expressed TCRB transcripts, as all isolated RNA had been reverse transcribed. The protocol was immunoSEQ multiplex PCR, while the TCRdb copy is restricted to in-frame clones and leaves out a portion. The sample has around 350,000 clones; around 12% are singletons. The sample comes from a study of beta chain features in type 1 diabetes. General observations from the study: Shorter TCRB CDR3s, moderately but significantly so, marked every one of the four CD4+ subsets in Type 1 diabetes patients.

Sequencing was done on a sample of naive CD4+ T cells from blood. V is TRBV19 and J is TRBJ2-1; D may be TRBD2 (6 bases). The source of this sequence is a man aged 18 to 29 in good health. The CDR3 bases are TGTGCCAGTAGTTCCCAAAGAGGGACTGTCTACTACAATGAGCAGTTCTTC. Protein: CASSSQRGTVYYNEQFF. The full variable domain, in which reference TRBV19 and TRBJ2-1 provide the parts outside the CDR3, is DGGITQSPKYLFRKEGQNVTLSCEQNLNHDAMYWYRQDPGQGLRLIYYSQIVNDFQKGDIAEGYSVSREKKESFPLTVTSAQKNPTAFYLCASSSQRGTVYYNEQFFGPGTRLTVL.